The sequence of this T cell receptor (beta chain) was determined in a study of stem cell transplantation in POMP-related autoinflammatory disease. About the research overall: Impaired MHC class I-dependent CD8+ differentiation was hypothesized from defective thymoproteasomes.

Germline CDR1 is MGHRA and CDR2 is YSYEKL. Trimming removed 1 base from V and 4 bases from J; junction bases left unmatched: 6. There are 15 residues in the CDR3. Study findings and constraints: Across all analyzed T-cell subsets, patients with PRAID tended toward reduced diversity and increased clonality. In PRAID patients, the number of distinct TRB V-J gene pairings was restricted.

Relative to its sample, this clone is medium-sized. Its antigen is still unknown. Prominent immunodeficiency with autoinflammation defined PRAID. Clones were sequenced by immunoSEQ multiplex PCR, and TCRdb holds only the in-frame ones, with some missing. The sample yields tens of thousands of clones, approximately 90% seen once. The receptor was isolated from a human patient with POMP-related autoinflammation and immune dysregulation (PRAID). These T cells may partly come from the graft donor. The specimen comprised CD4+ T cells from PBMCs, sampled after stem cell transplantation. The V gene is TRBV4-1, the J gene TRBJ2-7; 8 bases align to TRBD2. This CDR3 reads CASSQATGLVYEQYV. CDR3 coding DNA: TGCGCCAGCAGCCAAGCGACGGGACTAGTGTACGAGCAGTACGTC.